This T cell receptor beta chain was found in a study of neurological immune-mediated disorders (dated by TCRdb to the late 2010s). Background for the entire study: Among the 35 or so multiple sclerosis patients, relapsing-remitting MS was present in some 30 and secondary progressive MS was present in 3. The study compared peripheral blood TCR-beta repertoires of HTLV-I-associated myelopathy (HAM/TSP) patients, multiple sclerosis patients and healthy controls using UMI-based sequencing. Longitudinal samples, technical triplicates and paired sorted CD4+ and CD8+ T-cell subsets, alongside PBMC samples, were included among the 90 to 130 TCR-beta libraries. The cohort was made up of 68 subjects, consisting of around 14 HAM/TSP patients, about 35 multiple sclerosis patients and 20 healthy controls.

cDNA synthesis used template-switch 5'RACE with a primer carrying a 10-nucleotide random unique molecular identifier tagging each TCR transcript. Every sequencing run covered 15-18 subjects and yielded more than 170 million TCR-beta sequences. The RNeasy kit was used to extract total RNA. Using the KAPA Real-time Library Amplification kit, TCR-beta VDJ regions were amplified with primers for the TCR constant region and the 5'RACE anchor. Sample indexes and Illumina adaptors were added in a first PCR, and a second PCR then increased library yield. After Ampure bead purification, the TCR product of roughly 650 bp was size-selected on a 2% E-gel SizeSelection system. Before pooling, libraries had their quality checked on a Bioanalyzer, their concentration measured with Qubit, and their quantity determined with the Kapa Library Quantification kit. An Illumina HiSeq 2500 was used to sequence the libraries paired-end at 2 x 150 bp. To increase sequence diversity, roughly 24-31% phiX was spiked into each library pool. For the original study's pipeline: The UMI-based MiGEC pipeline processed quality-filtered reads and removed over 75% of raw TCR sequences during error correction. VDJ genes were aligned to IMGT germline references, and clonotypes were defined by unique CDR3 amino acid sequence plus V-J genes. Clonal expansion, Shannon diversity and CDR3 relatedness (CalcPairwiseDistances, ClusterSamples) were evaluated with VDJtools, and phylogenetic trees were built with CLCbio workbench. A clone was classed as expanded if it had 8 or more unique UMIs, a cutoff based on coefficient-of-variation modelling across technical triplicates. Through fastp at Q25 and MiXCR, TCRdb rebuilt clones from the public reads, retaining in-frame beta chains. Identical CDR3 proteins give one entry, which carries the most common genes and DNA. These V and J calls derive from TCRdb rather than the authors' analysis. In this sample the table shows approximately 66,000 distinct CDR3 sequences, less than 5.5% of which occur a single time. The ten biggest clones cover about 6.9% of the sample.

Overall study results and their limits: No identical CDR3 amino acid sequences were shared among expanded clones across subjects, suggesting private TCR-beta repertoires in all groups. TCR clonal expansion was greatest in HAM/TSP patients and smallest in MS patients, who ranked below even healthy controls. The MS cluster showed no association with clinical or MRI features, and the authors stated that larger cohorts are needed. Repertoires from 18 of 34 MS patients were grouped by phylogenetic analysis into a cluster of related CDR3 sequences, suggesting a possible repertoire-level signature.

Many counts were recorded for this clonotype. Its antigen specificity is not known. No base quality information exists; no much larger clone differs at one position. Unsorted PBMC libraries were generated from 2 million PBMCs stored in RNAlater at -80 °C until RNA extraction. Multiple sclerosis patients were enrolled in a US clinical protocol under which disease progression was evaluated by magnetic resonance imaging. Peripheral blood was subjected to Ficoll-Hypaque density gradient centrifugation to isolate PBMCs, which were then cryopreserved in liquid nitrogen. The source material was PBMCs. The sequence was obtained from a man aged 25-45 years with multiple sclerosis.

The nucleotide sequence is given as TGCAGTGCTAGATATCAGGGGGCCAGAAATGAGCAGTTCTTC. Translated, this is CSARYQGARNEQFF. The rearrangement joined TRBV20-1 to TRBJ2-1, and 8 junction bases match TRBD1. V loses 2 bases at its end and J loses 7 bases; junction bases beyond the gene matches: 7. Measured from the cysteine to the phenylalanine, the CDR3 is 14 residues long. Only the CDR3 region is kept as DNA, spanning 42 bases read in frame from base 1. CDR1 and CDR2, looked up from the germline V gene (reference sequence), are DFQATT and SNEGSKA.